This T cell receptor (beta chain) was sequenced for a study of glioma-infiltrating T cells after dendritic cell vaccination. V dropped 3 bases and J dropped 4; count of bases not matched to a gene: 3. This CDR3 region has 13 residues. Per the germline V gene, CDR1 is SGDLS and CDR2 is YYNGEE. Patients had residual fresh-frozen tumor tissue and more than two years of survival data. General study findings and limits: Only a small number of patients had complete blood and tumor samples.

A word on this clone: Its antigen is still unknown.

Data came from immunoSEQ multiplex PCR; TCRdb stores just in-frame clones and leaves some out. This table has 75,000 to 100,000 clones, 75% to 85% appearing once. The material sequenced was blood, taken before dendritic cell vaccination. The genes are TRBV9 and TRBJ1-2; TRBD1 agrees at 7 bases. The clonotype originates from a human donor with glioblastoma. The CDR3 protein is CASSATGAYGYTF. The CDR3, as DNA: TGTGCCAGCAGCGCCACAGGGGCCTATGGCTACACCTTC. Filled out from reference TRBV9 and TRBJ1-2, the complete variable domain reads DSGVTQTPKHLITATGQRVTLRCSPRSGDLSVYWYQQSLDQGLQFLIQYYNGEERAKGNILERFSAQQFPDLHSELNLSSLELGDSALYFCASSATGAYGYTFGSGTRLTVV.